The rows below give T cell receptor beta chains drawn from one sample of a study of blood T cell repertoires in COVID-19. Sequencing was performed with immunoSEQ multiplex PCR; in TCRdb, only in-frame clones are kept and a portion is missing. Of about 140,000 clones listed, roughly 84% are singletons. The sequenced material came from peripheral blood. The origin of the receptors is a man younger than 40 with COVID-19, enrolled during active disease. The CDR3 runs from the conserved cysteine through the conserved F or W. The D gene is left open where the match is weak. Clone size, where shown, is once, few, many, or a class for clones that have expanded.

d_call: NA; j_call: TRBJ2-7; v_call: TRBV4-1; clone_size: NA; cdr3_aa: CASSQGYLLALSEQYF; cdr3_nt: TGCGCCAGCAGCCAAGGTTATTTACTAGCTCTCTCCGAGCAGTACTTC
d_call: TRBD2; j_call: TRBJ2-1; v_call: TRBV19; clone_size: NA; cdr3_aa: CASSIWVAGGPNNEQFF; cdr3_nt: TGTGCCAGTAGTATTTGGGTAGCGGGAGGGCCGAACAATGAGCAGTTCTTC
d_call: TRBD1; j_call: TRBJ1-5; v_call: TRBV29-1; clone_size: NA; cdr3_aa: CSVGGTGDQPQHF; cdr3_nt: TGCAGCGTAGGTGGGACAGGGGATCAGCCCCAGCATTTT
d_call: TRBD1; j_call: TRBJ1-4; v_call: TRBV24-1; clone_size: NA; cdr3_aa: CATSDAGTGGEKLFF; cdr3_nt: TGTGCCACCAGTGATGCCGGGACAGGGGGCGAAAAACTGTTTTTT
d_call: TRBD2; j_call: TRBJ2-5; v_call: TRBV2; clone_size: once; cdr3_aa: CASSGGLAGLETQYF; cdr3_nt: TGTGCCAGCAGTGGAGGACTAGCGGGACTCGAGACCCAGTACTTC
d_call: TRBD1; j_call: TRBJ2-7; v_call: TRBV28; clone_size: NA; cdr3_aa: CASSLRTGYSYEQYF; cdr3_nt: TGTGCCAGCAGTTTAAGGACAGGCTATTCCTACGAGCAGTACTTC
d_call: NA; j_call: TRBJ1-2; v_call: TRBV19; clone_size: NA; cdr3_aa: CASSIQGAGYTF; cdr3_nt: TGTGCCAGTAGTATACAAGGGGCTGGCTACACCTTC
d_call: NA; j_call: TRBJ2-1; v_call: TRBV12-3/TRBV12-4; clone_size: NA; cdr3_aa: CASGWTAQFF; cdr3_nt: TGTGCCAGCGGGTGGACAGCGCAGTTCTTC
d_call: NA; j_call: TRBJ1-4; v_call: TRBV7-9; clone_size: NA; cdr3_aa: CASTLGEVNEKLFF; cdr3_nt: TGTGCCAGCACCCTGGGGGAGGTTAATGAAAAACTGTTTTTT
d_call: TRBD1; j_call: TRBJ1-1; v_call: TRBV5-5; clone_size: NA; cdr3_aa: CASSLGGQGVSFF; cdr3_nt: TGTGCCAGCAGCTTGGGAGGCCAGGGGGTCTCTTTCTTT
d_call: TRBD1; j_call: TRBJ2-7; v_call: TRBV14; clone_size: NA; cdr3_aa: CASSPGTGKYYEQYF; cdr3_nt: TGTGCCAGCAGTCCCGGGACAGGAAAGTACTACGAGCAGTACTTC
d_call: TRBD2; j_call: TRBJ2-7; v_call: TRBV30; clone_size: NA; cdr3_aa: CAWSLAGSYEQYF; cdr3_nt: TGTGCCTGGAGTCTAGCGGGGTCCTACGAGCAGTACTTC